This T cell receptor beta chain was sequenced during a study of regulatory T cells in long-lasting Graves disease. Time point described: newly diagnosed GD, antithyroid drugs for less than 3 months. Generation of the TCR library employed RNA extracted from PBMCs. Enrollment of patients was through an endocrinology department in Xi'an, China. General study points: Owing to a sample size that was small, accuracy may have been reduced.

iRepertoire HTBI primers and Arm-PCR of CDR3 regions built TCR beta libraries. TCRdb used MiXCR to reprocess the multiplex PCR reads, holding one entry per CDR3 protein. The data show over 350,000 distinct CDR3 sequences, about 14% seen once. V lost 2 bases, J lost 0 bases, and 10 bases lay in between. CDR1 and CDR2 (germline): SGHNT, YYREEE (reference sequence). The CDR3 is made up of 15 amino acids. This clonotype showed up just a few times. As yet, its antigen is unknown. The sample was also reused in another study, on T cells in Graves' hyperthyroidism and ophthalmopathy. That work adds: Lactation, pregnancy, other autoimmune disease or uncontrolled infection led to exclusion of patients.

This sequence originates from a woman in her forties or fifties with Graves disease. The chain joins TRBV5-4 to TRBJ2-3; possible D gene TRBD2, 6 bases. This sample comprised peripheral blood mononuclear cells (PBMCs), obtained at new diagnosis, from a patient treated with antithyroid drugs. The chain's CDR3 is CASSFASVSTDTQYF. The CDR3 DNA follows: TGTGCCAGCAGCTTTGCTAGCGTTAGCACAGATACGCAGTATTTT.